The 12 T cell receptor beta chains given below trace back to one sample, sequenced in a study of cytomegalovirus exposure and HLA in healthy donors. PCR was performed using 60 Vbeta and 13 Jbeta primers. TCRdb keeps only in-frame clones here, not all; method: immunoSEQ multiplex PCR. The listing contains 150,000 or so clones. Sequences were obtained from PBMCs. These TCRs come from a man aged 18 to 29 in good health and CMV-seronegative.

This CDR3 is CASSHRGAIYEKLFF. CDR3 DNA: TGTGCCAGCAGTCACCGCGGGGCAATTTATGAAAAACTGTTTTTT. V and J are TRBV28 and TRBJ1-4, with D possibly matching TRBD1 (5 bases). Germline lookup yields CDR1 MDHEN and CDR2 SYDVKM. The ends were cut back, 5 bases at V and 6 bases at J, with 16 bases in the middle. This CDR3 spans 15 amino acids.

The chain carries TRBV28 and TRBJ1-1; D is undetermined. With 1 base removed from V and 0 bases from J, the gap between germline ends came to 9 bases. This CDR3 is 15 amino acids long. The V gene's germline CDR1 is MDHEN and CDR2 SYDVKM. The CDR3 is CASSLSRFMNTEAFF. The CDR3 DNA reads as TGTGCCAGCAGTTTATCCAGGTTCATGAACACTGAAGCTTTCTTT.

The chain carries TRBV5-1 and TRBJ2-5; no clear D. The J call may be incorrect, as the DNA end agrees better with TRBJ2-7. Germline assignment: CDR1 SGHRS and CDR2 YFSETQ. The CDR3 covers 14 residues. The CDR3 DNA is TGCGCCAGCAGCTTGGACGCCTTCTCCTACGAGCAGTACTTC. Protein: CASSLDAFSYEQYF.

V and J are TRBV27 and TRBJ1-4; 8 positions match TRBD1. V shed 3 bases, J shed 11 bases, and the junction held 14 bases outside the gene matches. Germline loops: CDR1 MNHEY, CDR2 SMNVEV (reference sequence). The CDR3 covers 16 residues. This CDR3 is CASSFSRDRPGGKLFF. The CDR3 nucleotides read TGTGCCAGCAGTTTTTCCCGGGACAGGCCAGGAGGTAAACTGTTTTTT.

The genes are TRBV5-4 and TRBJ2-3, with D possibly being TRBD1 (6 bases). The germline V and J ends were trimmed by 4 bases and 3 bases, with 21 bases remaining between them. The CDR3 covers 17 residues. From germline, CDR1 is SGHNT and CDR2 YYREEE (reference sequence). DNA for the CDR3: TGTGCCAGCAGCCGCTTTGGGGGCGCCAGGGGAACAGATACGCAGTATTTT. Translated, it gives CASSRFGGARGTDTQYF.

CDR3 amino acids: CASSLGQGTVRAFF. The CDR3 DNA reads TGTGCCAGCAGCTTGGGACAGGGGACGGTTCGGGCTTTCTTT. The chain joins TRBV5-6 to TRBJ1-1; 8 bases fit TRBD1. The CDR3 covers 14 residues. Germline V gene sequence: CDR1 SGHDT, CDR2 YYEEEE. After removal of 0 bases from V and 11 bases from J, the junction contained 9 bases not matched to a gene.

This chain connects TRBV2 to TRBJ2-4; 7 nucleotides line up with TRBD1. Germline V gives CDR1 SNHLY, CDR2 FYNNEI. V trimming: 6 bases; J trimming: 0 bases; junction bases outside the gene matches: 8. CDR3 length equals 16 residues. The CDR3 here is CASRGTDTLAKNIQYF. DNA for the CDR3: TGTGCCAGCAGGGGGACAGATACTCTAGCCAAAAACATTCAGTACTTC. Full variable domain (remainder filled in from reference TRBV2 and TRBJ2-4): EPEVTQTPSHQVTQMGQEVILRCVPISNHLYFYWYRQILGQKVEFLVSFYNNEISEKSEIFDDQFSVERPDGSNFTLKIRSTKLEDSAMYFCASRGTDTLAKNIQYFGAGTRLSVL.

The rearrangement links TRBV29-1 to TRBJ1-1; 7 nucleotides agree with TRBD1. From germline, CDR1 is SQVTM and CDR2 ANQGSEA. V gave up 5 bases and J gave up 4 bases; unmatched junction bases: 7. The CDR3 length is 13 residues. The CDR3 is CSVKDRTLTEAFF. DNA for the CDR3: TGCAGCGTTAAGGACAGGACGCTCACTGAAGCTTTCTTT.

This chain links TRBV7-2 with TRBJ1-2; a weak D match, TRBD1 (6 bases). Between the trimmed V and J ends, which lost 1 base and 4 bases, there was a span of 16 bases. Germline V gene sequence: CDR1 SGHTA, CDR2 FQGNSA. CDR3 length equals 16 residues. Here the CDR3 reads CASSLESWGPGYGYTF. For the CDR3, the DNA is TGTGCCAGCAGCTTAGAATCCTGGGGGCCCGGCTATGGCTACACCTTC. Full variable domain (missing parts from reference TRBV7-2 and TRBJ1-2): GAGVSQSPSNKVTEKGKDVELRCDPISGHTALYWYRQSLGQGLEFLIYFQGNSAPDKSGLPSDRFSAERTGGSVSTLTIQRTQQEDSAVYLCASSLESWGPGYGYTFGSGTRLTVV.

V is TRBV19 and J is TRBJ2-2, with unresolved D. The CDR3 length is 13 residues. V was clipped by 5 bases and J by 6 bases, with 10 bases between them. Germline lookup yields CDR1 LNHDA and CDR2 SQIVND (reference sequence). The CDR3 DNA sequence: TGTGCCAGTAGTGTGCTGGGCGCCGGGGAGCTGTTTTTT. It encodes CASSVLGAGELFF.

This chain uses TRBV7-3 with TRBJ2-3; TRBD1 agrees at 7 bases. J gave up 6 bases and V 2 bases, and 5 bases lay outside the gene matches. Germline assignment: CDR1 SGHTA and CDR2 FQGTGA. The CDR3 is 14 residues long. CDR3 region: CASSLPGTVDTQYF. CDR3 sequence (DNA): TGTGCCAGCAGCTTACCGGGGACAGTGGATACGCAGTATTTT.

J is TRBJ2-7 and V is TRBV4-3; maybe TRBD2 (7 bases). V shed 0 bases and J shed 0 bases, with 18 bases lying between them. Germline V gives CDR1 LGHNA, CDR2 YSLEER. CDR3 length: 18 residues. CDR3 nucleotide sequence: TGCGCCAGCAGCCAAGACTTGCGGGGGCTAGACATCTCCTACGAGCAGTACTTC. It translates to CASSQDLRGLDISYEQYF.